The present entry profiles one T cell receptor (beta chain) with its context. The entry originates in a study of blood T cell repertoires in COVID-19. Study-level background: The United States, Italy and Spain provided the acute and convalescent COVID-19 samples. T cells, B-cell-depleted T cells, or PBMCs provided the cDNA or gDNA that served as material.

Under the authors' procedure: Nucleated cell number was recorded as an estimate derived from reference gene primer amplification. The data were produced by immunoSEQ multiplex PCR, yet TCRdb's version contains in-frame clones alone and is incomplete. V and J calls and clone size are those listed in that table; D and trimming were worked out from the DNA. The sample lists under 250,000 clones, roughly 83% occurring once. CDR1 LNHDA and CDR2 SQIVND come from the germline V gene (reference sequence). Trimming removed 7 bases at V and 2 bases at J, with 9 bases between. The CDR3 spans 13 residues. The chain combines TRBV19 with TRBJ1-3; the D gene is possibly TRBD1 (5 bases). The TCR originated in a woman between 65 and 79 years old with active or convalescent COVID-19. Sequenced input: peripheral blood. CDR3 in DNA: TGTGCCAGTACTGCGGGGGCTGGAAACACCATATATTTT. Protein product: CASTAGAGNTIYF. The whole variable domain, remainder taken from reference TRBV19 and TRBJ1-3, is DGGITQSPKYLFRKEGQNVTLSCEQNLNHDAMYWYRQDPGQGLRLIYYSQIVNDFQKGDIAEGYSVSREKKESFPLTVTSAQKNPTAFYLCASTAGAGNTIYFGEGSWLTVV.